This entry lists 17 T cell receptor beta chains sequenced from one sample in a study of response to subunit inactivated influenza vaccine. Via MiXCR, TCRdb re-called the RT-PCR reads, giving one row per CDR3 protein. In the table there are some 550,000 distinct CDR3 sequences, under 30% of which are singletons. These data also formed part of another study, on T cells expressing NK-cell markers. Turning to that study: A 5'RACE template switching approach incorporating UMIs was used to make TCR beta cDNA.

The specimen comprised CD4+ T cells sorted from PBMCs, sampled 12 days after vaccination. The source of these receptors is a man over 45 who received an inactivated influenza vaccine.

This sequence joins TRBV7-2 and TRBJ2-1; D may be TRBD1 (5 bases). The CDR3 extends over 17 amino acids. Between the trimmed V and J ends, which lost 5 bases and 0 bases, there was a span of 17 bases. Germline CDR1 reads SGHTA; CDR2 reads FQGNSA. The CDR3 loop is CASSPGFSGLSYNEQFF. CDR3 nucleotides: TGTGCCAGCAGCCCAGGGTTTAGTGGCCTCTCCTACAATGAGCAGTTCTTC. Combining the CDR3 with reference TRBV7-2 and TRBJ2-1 gives the whole variable domain GAGVSQSPSNKVTEKGKDVELRCDPISGHTALYWYRQSLGQGLEFLIYFQGNSAPDKSGLPSDRFSAERTGGSVSTLTIQRTQQEDSAVYLCASSPGFSGLSYNEQFFGPGTRLTVL.

The chain joins TRBV9 to TRBJ2-3; 13 positions agree with TRBD2. The CDR3 is made up of 18 amino acids. Germline CDR1 and CDR2: SGDLS and YYNGEE. V lost 0 bases and J lost 6; bases outside the gene matches: 10. The CDR3 loop reads CASSVGSTSGGALDTQYF. CDR3 nucleotide sequence: TGTGCCAGCAGCGTAGGCTCCACTAGCGGGGGGGCCTTGGATACGCAGTATTTT.

This chain links TRBV5-6 with TRBJ2-6; D unresolved. This CDR3 region has 15 residues. The ends were cut back, 3 bases at V and 0 bases at J, with 7 bases in the middle. The germline CDR1 and CDR2 sequences are SGHDT and YYEEEE. In nucleotides, the CDR3 is TGTGCCAGCAGCTCATTCGCCTCTGGGGCCAACGTCCTGACTTTC. Encoded protein: CASSSFASGANVLTF.

This clonotype was seen a few times. This chain connects TRBV7-2 to TRBJ2-3, with 12 bases fitting TRBD2. The CDR3 has 16 amino acids. Germline V gene data show CDR1 as SGHTA and CDR2 as FQGNSA. V was clipped by 7 bases and J by 1 base; unmatched bases: 6. The CDR3 here is CASTPLAGGRTDTQYF. CDR3 bases: TGTGCCAGCACCCCTCTAGCGGGAGGGCGCACAGATACGCAGTATTTT.

The chain is built from TRBV28 and TRBJ2-7; D gene uncertain. CDR1 MDHEN and CDR2 SYDVKM come from the germline V gene. There are 13 residues in the CDR3. Deletions cut 6 bases from V and 2 bases from J, with 11 bases between. In nucleotides, the CDR3 is TGTGCCAGCAGCCCGGGCAGGACCTACGAGCAGTACTTC. Residues: CASSPGRTYEQYF.

This chain uses TRBV5-1 with TRBJ2-3; 9 bases match TRBD2. After removal of 2 bases from V and 5 bases from J, the junction contained 6 bases not matched to a gene. CDR1 SGHRS and CDR2 YFSETQ come from the germline V gene. The CDR3 has 15 residues. The CDR3 nucleotides are TGCGCCAGCAGCTTTTCGCGGGAGGGCCGAGATACGCAGTATTTT. It encodes CASSFSREGRDTQYF.

This clonotype was found a few times. This rearrangement joins TRBV14 to TRBJ2-5; D is unclear. The CDR3 totals 16 residues. Germline loops: CDR1 SGHDN, CDR2 FVKESK. V was cut by 0 bases and J by 7 bases, with 18 bases left in between. The CDR3 bases are TGTGCCAGCAGCCAAGATGACGCAATTCATTGGGGGACCCAGTACTTC. It codes for CASSQDDAIHWGTQYF.

In its sample, this clonotype was seen a few times. The rearrangement links TRBV2 to TRBJ1-2, with D possibly being TRBD1 (5 bases). The CDR3 covers 13 residues. Germline CDR1 is SNHLY and CDR2 is FYNNEI. Trimming pared 11 bases from V and 5 bases from J, leaving 18 bases between. CDR3 nucleotide sequence: TGTGCCGGGGCTCTAAATAGTCTTTATGGCTACACCTTC. This encodes CAGALNSLYGYTF.

This chain joins TRBV5-1 and TRBJ2-5; D is ambiguous. CDR1 is SGHRS and CDR2 is YFSETQ in the germline V gene. Trimming left V 4 bases short and J 5 bases short, with 12 bases between. CDR3 length equals 13 residues. The CDR3 coding sequence is TGCGCCAGCAGCCTCGAGTTTGGGGAGACCCAGTACTTC. Encoded protein: CASSLEFGETQYF. The full variable domain, completed using reference TRBV5-1 and TRBJ2-5, is KAGVTQTPRYLIKTRGQQVTLSCSPISGHRSVSWYQQTPGQGLQFLFEYFSETQRNKGNFPGRFSGRQFSNSRSEMNVSTLELGDSALYLCASSLEFGETQYFGPGTRLLVL.

V and J are TRBV20-1 and TRBJ2-6; 7 bases line up with TRBD2. The ends lost 3 bases at V and 0 bases at J; junction bases unmatched: 8. The CDR3 covers 17 residues. Germline CDR1 reads DFQATT; CDR2 reads SNEGSKA (reference sequence). DNA for the CDR3: TGCAGTGCTAGTGTAGCGGGCCAGTTCTCTGGGGCCAACGTCCTGACTTTC. Protein sequence: CSASVAGQFSGANVLTF.

This rearrangement joins TRBV21-1 to TRBJ2-3; TRBD2 is the table's D call and was not checked against the DNA. TRBV21-1 is marked as a pseudogene. The length of the CDR3 is 13 residues. This CDR3 is CARRLDRTDTQYF. The CDR3 region has the DNA TGTGCCAGACGACTAGATCGGACAGATACGCAGTATTTT.

This clonotype has ten or more counts. The J gene is TRBJ1-5, the V gene TRBV7-2; D ambiguous. CDR3 size: 14 residues. Germline V gives CDR1 SGHTA, CDR2 FQGNSA. V was pared by 1 base and J by 3 bases, with 7 bases between. The DNA for the CDR3 is TGTGCCAGCAGCTTAGGTTCTATCAATCAGCCCCAGCATTTT. Amino acids: CASSLGSINQPQHF.

This clonotype was seen many times. The J gene is TRBJ1-6, the V gene TRBV7-9, with a weak D call TRBD1 (6 bases). The CDR3 extends over 16 amino acids. Germline loops: CDR1 SEHNR, CDR2 FQNEAQ (reference sequence). V dropped 6 bases and J dropped 13 bases, with 25 bases sitting between them. CDR3 sequence reads: CASSSGAGGTFRPLHF. For the CDR3, the DNA is TGTGCCAGCAGTTCAGGGGCCGGTGGGACATTCAGGCCCCTCCACTTT.

This clonotype was counted ten times or more. The chain has TRBV11-3 and TRBJ2-1; unclear D gene. Germline CDR1 SGHNT, CDR2 YENEEA. Trimming shortened V by 1 base and J by 2 bases, and 9 bases separated the two germline ends. The CDR3 runs 15 residues. CDR3: CASSLGGSTYNEQFF. The DNA of the CDR3 is TGTGCCAGCAGCTTAGGAGGCTCCACCTACAATGAGCAGTTCTTC.

The rearrangement uses TRBV12-3 or TRBV12-4 and TRBJ2-7; a weak D match, TRBD1 (6 bases). CDR3 size: 14 residues. V was trimmed by 4 bases and J by 6 bases, leaving 16 bases between them. In nucleotides, the CDR3 is TGTGCCAGCAGTTCCTACGACAGGTCCGGCGAGCAGTACTTC. Amino acids: CASSSYDRSGEQYF.

The chain uses TRBV29-1 and TRBJ2-1; 13 bases align to TRBD2. From germline, CDR1 is SQVTM and CDR2 ANQGSEA. The V gene end was trimmed by 6 bases and the J gene end by 1 base; junction bases not matched to a gene: 3. CDR3 length: 15 amino acids. The CDR3: CSVRTSGRSYNEQFF. CDR3 sequence (DNA): TGCAGCGTCCGGACTAGCGGGAGATCCTACAATGAGCAGTTCTTC.

CDR3 residues: CASIERVGSSPQEQYF. CDR3 DNA: TGTGCCAGCATAGAGAGGGTTGGGTCATCCCCTCAGGAGCAGTACTTC. The chain employs TRBV6-1 and TRBJ2-7; maybe TRBD2 (5 bases). V lost 7 bases and J 7 bases, leaving 26 bases between the germline ends. Germline CDR1 MNHNS, CDR2 SASEGT. The CDR3 is made up of 16 amino acids.